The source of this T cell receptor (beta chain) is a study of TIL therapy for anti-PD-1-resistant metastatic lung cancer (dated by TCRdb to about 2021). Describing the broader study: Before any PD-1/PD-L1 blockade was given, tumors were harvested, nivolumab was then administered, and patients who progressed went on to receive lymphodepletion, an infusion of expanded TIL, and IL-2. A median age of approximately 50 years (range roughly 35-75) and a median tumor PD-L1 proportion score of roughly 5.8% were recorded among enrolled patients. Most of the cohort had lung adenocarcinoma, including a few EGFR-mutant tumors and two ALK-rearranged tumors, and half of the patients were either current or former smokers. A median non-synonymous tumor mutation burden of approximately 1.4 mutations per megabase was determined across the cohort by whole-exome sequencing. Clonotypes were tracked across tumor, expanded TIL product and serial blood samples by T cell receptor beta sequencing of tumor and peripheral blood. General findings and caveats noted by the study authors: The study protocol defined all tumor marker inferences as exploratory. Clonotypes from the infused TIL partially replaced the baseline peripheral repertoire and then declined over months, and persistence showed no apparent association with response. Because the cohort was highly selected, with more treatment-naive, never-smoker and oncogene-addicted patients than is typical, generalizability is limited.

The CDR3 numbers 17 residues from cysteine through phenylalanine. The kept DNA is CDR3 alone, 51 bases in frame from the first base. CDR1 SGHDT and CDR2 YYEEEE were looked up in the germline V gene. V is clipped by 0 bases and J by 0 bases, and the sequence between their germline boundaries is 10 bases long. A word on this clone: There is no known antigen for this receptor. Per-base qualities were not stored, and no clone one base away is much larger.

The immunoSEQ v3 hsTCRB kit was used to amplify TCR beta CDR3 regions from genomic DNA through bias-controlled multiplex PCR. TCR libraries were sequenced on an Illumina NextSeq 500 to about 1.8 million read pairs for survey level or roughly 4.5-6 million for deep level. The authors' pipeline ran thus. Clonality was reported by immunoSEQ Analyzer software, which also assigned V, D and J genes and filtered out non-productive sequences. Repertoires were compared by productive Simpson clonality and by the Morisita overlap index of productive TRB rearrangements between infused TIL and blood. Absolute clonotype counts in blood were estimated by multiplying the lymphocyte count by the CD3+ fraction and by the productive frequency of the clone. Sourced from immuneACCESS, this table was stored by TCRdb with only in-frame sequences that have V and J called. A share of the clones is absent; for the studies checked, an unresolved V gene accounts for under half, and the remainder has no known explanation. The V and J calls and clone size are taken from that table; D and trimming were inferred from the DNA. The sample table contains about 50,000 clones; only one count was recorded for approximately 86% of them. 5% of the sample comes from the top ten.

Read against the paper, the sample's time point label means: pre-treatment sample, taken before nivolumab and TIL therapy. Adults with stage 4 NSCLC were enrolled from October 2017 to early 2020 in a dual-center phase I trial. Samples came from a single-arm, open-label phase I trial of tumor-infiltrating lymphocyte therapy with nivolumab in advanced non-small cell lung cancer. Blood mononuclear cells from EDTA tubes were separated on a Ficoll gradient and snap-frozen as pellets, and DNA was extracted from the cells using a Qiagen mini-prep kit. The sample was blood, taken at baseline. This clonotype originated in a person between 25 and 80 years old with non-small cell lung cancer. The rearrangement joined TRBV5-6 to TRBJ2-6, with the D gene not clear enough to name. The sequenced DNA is TGTGCCAGCAGCTTGGTAGTATCCGTCTCTGGGGCCAACGTCCTGACTTTC. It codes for CASSLVVSVSGANVLTF.